Given below is one T cell receptor (beta chain) in context. These data come from a study of CD8 T cells in Susac syndrome. V was clipped by 3 bases and J by 3 bases, with 12 bases between them. The CDR3 runs to 14 residues. Germline assignment: CDR1 SGDLS and CDR2 YYNGEE. Reverse transcription of roughly 0.5 to 1 ug RNA was carried out with random hexamers. immunoSEQ multiplex PCR amplified TCR beta CDR3 across 54 Vbeta, 13 Jbeta. TCRdb reprocessed the immunoSEQ multiplex PCR reads with MiXCR, giving one entry per CDR3 protein. Of 150,000 to 200,000 distinct CDR3 sequences in the sample, roughly 95% were seen once. CD8+ and CD4+ T cells taken from blood had their TCR beta sequenced.

This clonotype was obtained from a human donor with multiple sclerosis. Sample: CD4+ T cells from PBMCs. V gene TRBV9 combines with J gene TRBJ2-5, with D perhaps TRBD1 (6 bases). Written as DNA, the CDR3 is TGTGCCAGCAGCGCAGGGGCAGCGGAAGAGACCCAGTACTTC. Protein product: CASSAGAAEETQYF.